This T cell receptor beta chain was captured in a study of spatial heterogeneity in lung cancer. Study conclusions and caveats: Blood carried ubiquitous expanded tumor TCRs more at resection than follow-up.

Germline assignment: CDR1 SGHAT and CDR2 FQNNGV. This CDR3 contains 16 residues. Between the trimmed V and J ends, which lost 7 bases and 4 bases, there was a span of 22 bases. Stated time point: blood at routine non-recurrence follow-up after resection. The input material, whole RNA from tumor, nontumor lung or frozen PBMC, was sequenced unsorted. This clonotype was recorded many times. Its antigen is currently unknown. TCRdb re-called the 5' RACE reads with MiXCR, one entry per CDR3 protein. Found here are around 30,000 distinct CDR3 sequences, 5% to 6.5% of them singletons; the top ten hold around 20%.

Sequences were derived from PBMCs, sampled at follow-up. This receptor was obtained from a male donor with early-stage non-small cell lung cancer. This chain uses TRBV11-2 with TRBJ1-1; no clear D gene. The CDR3 loop reads CASIQRLSGRSTEAFF. The DNA of the CDR3 is TGTGCCAGCATCCAACGCCTGTCGGGTAGAAGCACTGAAGCTTTCTTT.